Each of the 25 T cell receptor beta chains below was sequenced from the same sample in a study of monozygotic twins with inflammatory bowel disease. TCRdb re-called the 5' RACE reads; every CDR3 protein appears as one record, without DNA. Recorded for this sample: 310,000 or so distinct CDR3 sequences. Sequenced input: blood. These receptors all stem from a human donor with ulcerative colitis or Crohn's disease, or a healthy co-twin of an affected twin (not recorded which).

This chain links TRBV3-1 with TRBJ2-1; no DNA is available, so the TRBD2 call from TCRdb remains unchecked. Germline loops: CDR1 LGHDT, CDR2 YNNKEL (reference sequence). The CDR3 is 16 residues long. The CDR3 sequence: CASSSPSGMTYNEQFF.

V and J are TRBV27 and TRBJ2-1; TCRdb's D call, TRBD2, is unchecked because there is no DNA. Germline CDR1 is MNHEY and CDR2 is SMNVEV (reference sequence). The CDR3 covers 16 residues. CDR3 residues: CASKLSGSGGFNEQFF.

This chain connects TRBV21-1 to TRBJ2-1; lacking DNA, the TRBD2 call made by TCRdb goes unchecked. TRBV21-1 is a pseudogene locus. The CDR3 has 17 residues. The CDR3 reads CASSRGLEIEGWLEQFF.

J is TRBJ2-5 and V is TRBV5-8. This CDR3 region has 15 residues. Germline V gene lookup returns CDR1 SGHTS and CDR2 YDEGEE. This CDR3 reads CASSPTGVTQETQYF.

The chain carries TRBV20-1 and TRBJ2-3; TCRdb indicates TRBD2, and absent DNA this call remains unverified. This CDR3 is 15 amino acids long. The germline CDR1 and CDR2 sequences are DFQATT and SNEGSKA (reference sequence). The CDR3 is CSARRLAGSTDTQYF.

This sequence joins TRBV10-3 and TRBJ2-1; there is no DNA to check the TCRdb D call of TRBD2. The CDR3 has 15 residues. CDR1 is ENHRY and CDR2 is SYGVKD in the germline V gene. The CDR3 sequence is CAISADIGGLDEQFF.

CDR3 sequence: CAIRGNGANVLTF. The J gene is TRBJ2-6, the V gene TRBV10-3. The CDR3 length is 13 residues. Germline V lookup: CDR1 ENHRY, CDR2 SYGVKD.

The chain recombines TRBV6-1 with TRBJ2-6; TCRdb selects TRBD1, and the lack of DNA leaves this call unchecked. The germline CDR1 and CDR2 sequences are MNHNS and SASEGT. The CDR3 extends over 17 amino acids. CDR3 residues: CASNQGGRGAGANVLTF.

The genes are TRBV3-1 and TRBJ2-7; no DNA is available, so the TRBD1 call from TCRdb remains unchecked. CDR1 is LGHDT and CDR2 is YNNKEL in the germline V gene (reference sequence). The CDR3 length is 14 residues. CDR3 sequence: CASSQDTRVYEQYF.

The rearrangement uses TRBV27 and TRBJ1-6. This CDR3 has 13 amino acids. Per germline, CDR1 MNHEY and CDR2 SMNVEV (reference sequence). CDR3 protein: CASSPLGFSPLHF.

This chain joins TRBV20-1 and TRBJ2-1. The CDR3 contains 14 residues. Germline CDR1 reads DFQATT; CDR2 reads SNEGSKA (reference sequence). CDR3: CSANKSSIYNEQFF.

The V and J genes are TRBV18 and TRBJ1-1; without DNA, the TCRdb call of TRBD1 cannot be checked. CDR3 length: 13 residues. CDR1 KGHSH and CDR2 LQKENI come from the germline V gene. CDR3 region: CASSISSGSEAFF.

The chain carries TRBV5-4 and TRBJ2-5; TCRdb proposes TRBD2, but this gene call is untestable without DNA. CDR1 and CDR2 from the germline V gene are SGHNT and YYREEE (reference sequence). CDR3 length equals 16 residues. CDR3 sequence reads: CASSLVGGGAEKTQYF. Using reference TRBV5-4 and TRBJ2-5 for the parts outside the CDR3, the full variable domain is ETGVTQSPTHLIKTRGQQVTLRCSSQSGHNTVSWYQQALGQGPQFIFQYYREEENGRGNFPPRFSGLQFPNYSSELNVNALELDDSALYLCASSLVGGGAEKTQYFGPGTRLLVL.

V usage is TRBV7-2 and J usage is TRBJ1-2; the TRBD1 assignment by TCRdb is unverifiable without DNA. The CDR3 is 14 residues long. CDR1 is SGHTA and CDR2 is FQGNSA in the germline V gene. The CDR3 is CASSSVGGNYGYTF.

The rearrangement uses TRBV5-5 and TRBJ2-2; TCRdb calls TRBD2, which cannot be checked without DNA. The CDR3 contains 15 residues. In germline, CDR1 is SGHKS, CDR2 YYEKEE (reference sequence). The CDR3 reads CASSLGGDGTGELFF.

The chain joins TRBV5-1 to TRBJ2-4; lacking DNA, the TRBD2 call made by TCRdb goes unchecked. This CDR3 is 15 amino acids long. Germline CDR1 reads SGHRS; CDR2 reads YFSETQ. Here the CDR3 reads CARKGGVLAKNIQYF.

This rearrangement joins TRBV10-3 to TRBJ2-7; TCRdb gives TRBD2 as the D gene, but with no DNA this cannot be confirmed. Germline-derived CDR1 and CDR2 are ENHRY and SYGVKD. This CDR3 is built from 15 residues. This CDR3 reads CATRGMARDLYEQYF.

The chain employs TRBV11-3 and TRBJ1-1; TCRdb's D call of TRBD1 is untestable without DNA. The CDR3 spans 12 residues. Germline V gene sequence: CDR1 SGHNT, CDR2 YENEEA. The CDR3 region is CASRGENTEAFF.

The chain employs TRBV27 and TRBJ2-1; the TCRdb D gene call, TRBD1, has no DNA to confirm it. The germline CDR1 and CDR2 sequences are MNHEY and SMNVEV (reference sequence). CDR3 size: 16 residues. The CDR3 reads CASRPRTGGFYNEQFF.

V gene TRBV20-1 combines with J gene TRBJ1-3. Germline loops: CDR1 DFQATT, CDR2 SNEGSKA (reference sequence). The length of the CDR3 is 13 residues. The CDR3 here is CSALSPQGNTIYF.

This rearrangement joins TRBV5-6 to TRBJ2-5. Germline CDR1 is SGHDT and CDR2 is YYEEEE. The CDR3 is made up of 15 amino acids. The CDR3 region is CASSRTSGGQETQYF.

V usage is TRBV5-1 and J usage is TRBJ2-7; TCRdb's assignment of TRBD1 cannot be checked, as there is no DNA. This CDR3 is built from 15 residues. The germline V gene has CDR1 SGHRS and CDR2 YFSETQ. CDR3 in amino acids: CASSLEGKFRYEQYF.

This chain joins TRBV15 and TRBJ2-1. The CDR3 contains 14 residues. The germline CDR1 and CDR2 sequences are LNHNV and YYDKDF (reference sequence). The chain's CDR3 is CATSRTLPNNEQFF.

The chain employs TRBV28 and TRBJ2-1; no DNA is available, so the TRBD2 call from TCRdb remains unchecked. CDR3 length: 15 residues. CDR1 and CDR2 (germline): MDHEN, SYDVKM. CDR3 residues: CASSQAGGSRNEQFF. Together with reference TRBV28 and TRBJ2-1, the CDR3 gives the full variable domain: DVKVTQSSRYLVKRTGEKVFLECVQDMDHENMFWYRQDPGLGLRLIYFSYDVKMKEKGDIPEGYSVSREKKERFSLILESASTNQTSMYLCASSQAGGSRNEQFFGPGTRLTVL.

The chain joins TRBV5-1 to TRBJ1-1; TCRdb picks TRBD1, but there is no DNA to check that call. This CDR3 comprises 16 residues. Germline values: CDR1 SGHRS, CDR2 YFSETQ. The CDR3 spells CASSPSLTGENTEAFF.